The 21 T cell receptor beta chains below were found in one sample sequenced in a study of T-cell memory formation after mild COVID-19. TCRdb reprocessed the 5' RACE reads via MiXCR and lists one record per CDR3 protein. The table includes a few hundred thousand distinct CDR3 sequences, 8.5% to 9.5% detected once. The sample comprised PBMCs or a T cell subset sorted from them (not recorded which). The receptors were sampled from a man younger than 35 who had mild COVID-19 (a few samples of this study predate the infection). Cell type and time point are not known.

This clonotype came up a few times. This rearrangement joins TRBV19 to TRBJ1-5; no clear D gene. Per the germline V gene, CDR1 is LNHDA and CDR2 is SQIVND (reference sequence). Trimming cost V 5 bases and J 4 bases, with 9 bases left between them. This CDR3 is built from 13 residues. The CDR3 reads CASSDLVNQPQHF. CDR3 nucleotide sequence: TGTGCCAGTAGTGACCTGGTTAATCAGCCCCAGCATTTT.

The rearrangement links TRBV6-2 or TRBV6-3 to TRBJ2-3; D possibly corresponds to TRBD1 (5 bases). CDR1 MNHEY and CDR2 SVGEGT come from the germline V gene. With 5 bases removed from V and 0 bases from J, the gap between germline ends came to 9 bases. CDR3 size: 14 residues. The CDR3 sequence: CASSGHTSTDTQYF. CDR3 DNA sequence: TGTGCCAGCAGTGGACACACAAGCACAGATACGCAGTATTTT.

V usage is TRBV24-1 and J usage is TRBJ1-2; 10 bases map to TRBD1. CDR1 and CDR2 (germline): KGHDR, SFDVKD. CDR3 size: 15 residues. Germline trimming cut 3 bases from V and 4 bases from J; bases unmatched to any gene: 4. DNA for the CDR3: TGTGCCACCAGTGATGACAGGGGGCCACGCTATGGCTACACCTTC. It specifies CATSDDRGPRYGYTF.

The rearrangement joins TRBV5-1 to TRBJ1-2, with a weak D call TRBD1 (6 bases). The CDR3 contains 15 residues. CDR1 and CDR2 from the germline V gene are SGHRS and YFSETQ. Trimming removed 3 bases at V and 6 bases at J, with 18 bases between. CDR3: CASSSPTGQLHGYTF. CDR3 nucleotide sequence: TGCGCCAGCAGCTCGCCGACGGGACAACTACATGGCTACACCTTC.

The V and J genes are TRBV7-2 and TRBJ1-3; the D gene is possibly TRBD1 (6 bases). V lost 5 bases and J 9 bases, leaving 17 bases between the germline ends. Germline CDR1 SGHTA, CDR2 FQGNSA. The CDR3 length is 14 residues. The CDR3 reads CASSDWDTRTTIYF. CDR3 DNA: TGTGCCAGCAGCGACTGGGACACCCGGACCACCATATATTTT.

This chain links TRBV12-3 or TRBV12-4 with TRBJ2-7; tentatively, D is TRBD1 (6 bases). The CDR3 has 13 amino acids. V lost 6 bases to trimming and J lost 2 bases, with 11 bases between them. This chain's CDR3 is CASRPDSTYEQYF. The CDR3, as DNA: TGTGCCAGCAGGCCGGACAGCACCTACGAGCAGTACTTC.

V gene TRBV5-1 combines with J gene TRBJ2-2; 7 bases map to TRBD1. After removal of 0 bases from V and 4 bases from J, the junction contained 6 bases not matched to a gene. Germline V gene sequence: CDR1 SGHRS, CDR2 YFSETQ. This CDR3 spans 16 amino acids. CDR3 nucleotide sequence: TGCGCCAGCAGCTTGGACGTGGCAGGGGGCACCGGGGAGCTGTTTTTT. This translates into CASSLDVAGGTGELFF.

The rearrangement uses TRBV12-3 or TRBV12-4 and TRBJ1-5, with a weak D call TRBD1 (5 bases). CDR3 size: 14 residues. The germline V and J ends were trimmed by 7 bases and 5 bases, with 15 bases remaining between them. The CDR3 loop reads CASTWGRIDQPQHF. The CDR3 bases are TGTGCCAGCACCTGGGGCAGGATAGATCAGCCCCAGCATTTT.

This clonotype was seen a handful of times. The J gene is TRBJ1-5, the V gene TRBV6-1, with D uncertain. CDR3 length: 15 amino acids. The V end lost 3 bases, the J end lost 5 bases, and 14 bases lay between the germline ends. CDR1 is MNHNS, CDR2 SASEGT, per germline. The CDR3 DNA reads TGTGCCAGCAGTGATGGGTTCGGGAGATATCAGCCCCAGCATTTT. Translating gives CASSDGFGRYQPQHF.

This clonotype has a handful of counts. This chain uses TRBV7-2 with TRBJ2-7; possible D gene TRBD1, 6 bases. The V and J ends lost 4 bases and 5 bases respectively, with 12 bases between them. The CDR3 spans 13 residues. Per germline, CDR1 SGHTA and CDR2 FQGNSA. The CDR3 loop is CASSSWGPDEQYF. The CDR3 DNA reads TGTGCCAGCAGCTCCTGGGGGCCCGACGAGCAGTACTTC. The whole variable domain, remainder taken from reference TRBV7-2 and TRBJ2-7, is GAGVSQSPSNKVTEKGKDVELRCDPISGHTALYWYRQSLGQGLEFLIYFQGNSAPDKSGLPSDRFSAERTGGSVSTLTIQRTQQEDSAVYLCASSSWGPDEQYFGPGTRLTVT.

This clonotype showed up just a few times. The J gene is TRBJ2-5, the V gene TRBV15; the D call may be TRBD1 or TRBD2 (5 bases each). Germline V lookup: CDR1 LNHNV, CDR2 YYDKDF (reference sequence). V lost 0 bases and J 3 bases, leaving 8 bases between the germline ends. The CDR3 runs to 14 residues. The CDR3 sequence is CATSRDVGEETQYF. Written as DNA, the CDR3 is TGTGCCACCAGCAGAGATGTGGGGGAAGAGACCCAGTACTTC.

This clonotype was detected a few times. This sequence joins TRBV7-2 and TRBJ2-5, with 8 bases identical to TRBD2. The CDR3 spans 15 residues. The junction had 10 bases not matched to a gene; V was cut back by 5 bases and J by 5 bases. The germline gives CDR1 SGHTA, CDR2 FQGNSA. The CDR3 sequence: CASSPWAGGMETQYF. CDR3 sequence (DNA): TGTGCCAGCAGCCCGTGGGCGGGGGGAATGGAGACCCAGTACTTC.

The rearrangement joins TRBV20-1 to TRBJ2-3; a weak D match, TRBD1 (6 bases). Trimming removed 6 bases at V and 2 bases at J, with 15 bases between. The CDR3 is 14 amino acids. CDR1 DFQATT and CDR2 SNEGSKA come from the germline V gene (reference sequence). Here the CDR3 DNA reads TGCAGTGCCGTCCGCCAGGGGACCACAGATACGCAGTATTTT. Translation gives CSAVRQGTTDTQYF.

This clonotype was found a few times. The CDR3 here is CSARDLDGAGEQYF. The CDR3 DNA reads as TGCAGTGCTAGAGATTTGGACGGAGCAGGCGAGCAGTACTTC. The gene calls are TRBV20-1 and TRBJ2-7; D gene uncertain. Germline V gene sequence: CDR1 DFQATT, CDR2 SNEGSKA (reference sequence). The ends were cut back, 0 bases at V and 6 bases at J, with 15 bases in the middle. This CDR3 contains 14 residues.

This chain connects TRBV4-3 to TRBJ1-2, with 7 bases that match TRBD1. This CDR3 comprises 14 residues. The germline V gene encodes CDR1 LGHNA and CDR2 YSLEER. V was pared by 4 bases and J by 2 bases, with 4 bases of the junction left unmatched. The DNA for the CDR3 is TGCGCCAGCAGCCCACAACAGGGGAACTATGGCTACACCTTC. Its translation: CASSPQQGNYGYTF.

This clonotype has more than one count but fewer than ten. The chain joins TRBV24-1 to TRBJ2-2; D call uncertain. Germline V gene data show CDR1 as KGHDR and CDR2 as SFDVKD. There are 16 residues in the CDR3. The V gene lost 4 bases and the J gene lost 6 bases, with 17 bases spanning the gap. Here the CDR3 DNA reads TGTGCCACCAGTGACCCAAAGCTGTATGAGGCCGGGGAGCTGTTTTTT. This encodes CATSDPKLYEAGELFF.

This clonotype was counted only a few times. This rearrangement joins TRBV7-9 to TRBJ2-3; D is ambiguous. The CDR3 length is 19 residues. Germline CDR1 is SEHNR and CDR2 is FQNEAQ (reference sequence). The V gene lost 5 bases and the J gene lost 0 bases, with 24 bases spanning the gap. The CDR3 DNA is TGTGCCAGCAGCCCACCTCCACTTCAGGAAAGCTCTAGCACAGATACGCAGTATTTT. This translates into CASSPPPLQESSSTDTQYF.

This clonotype was picked up a small number of times. The chain combines TRBV7-6 with TRBJ2-7; D unclear. This CDR3 has 14 amino acids. In germline, CDR1 is SGHVS, CDR2 FNYEAQ. Trimming stripped 5 bases from V and 6 bases from J, with 17 bases between. CDR3 sequence reads: CASSLGPVYPEQYV. In nucleotides, the CDR3 is TGTGCCAGCAGCCTCGGACCGGTTTATCCCGAGCAGTACGTC.

J is TRBJ2-5 and V is TRBV10-3; 14 nucleotides agree with TRBD2. The germline V gene encodes CDR1 ENHRY and CDR2 SYGVKD. With V trimmed by 8 bases and J by 3 bases, 5 bases remained unmatched. The CDR3 runs 15 residues. This CDR3 is CAISGTSGGEETQYF. The DNA for the CDR3 is TGTGCCATCTCAGGGACTAGCGGGGGAGAAGAGACCCAGTACTTC.

For this clonotype: This sequence may be a read error, since a much larger clone differs from it by one base. The CDR3 here is CSVIFPARGGETQYF. The CDR3 DNA sequence: TGCAGCGTTATTTTCCCGGCCAGGGGTGGGGAGACCCAGTACTTC. The chain recombines TRBV29-1 with TRBJ2-5, with D perhaps matching TRBD1 (6 bases). The V gene's germline CDR1 is SQVTM and CDR2 ANQGSEA. The germline V and J ends were trimmed by 5 bases and 5 bases, with 21 bases remaining between them. CDR3 length equals 15 residues. Full variable domain (rest looked up from reference TRBV29-1 and TRBJ2-5): SAVISQKPSRDICQRGTSLTIQCQVDSQVTMMFWYRQQPGQSLTLIATANQGSEATYESGFVIDKFPISRPNLTFSTLTVSNMSPEDSSIYLCSVIFPARGGETQYFGPGTRLLVL.

The gene calls are TRBV2 and TRBJ2-3, with TRBD2 identical over 10 bases. J was trimmed by 0 bases and V by 4 bases; bases with no gene match: 10. The CDR3 is 18 residues long. CDR1 and CDR2 (germline): SNHLY, FYNNEI. The CDR3 coding sequence is TGTGCCAGCAGTGCGAGCGGGGGGGGGACCTCTAGCACAGATACGCAGTATTTT. It specifies CASSASGGGTSSTDTQYF.